This T cell receptor beta chain is drawn from a study of blood T cells in healthy people across ages. Study findings and constraints: Naive CD4+ cell counts and diversity both ran higher in long-lived than in aged donors.

The CDR3 extends over 12 amino acids. The germline gives CDR1 ENHRY, CDR2 SYGVKD. V was cut by 6 bases and J by 4 bases, with 10 bases left in between. Every donor provided roughly 9.1 milliliters of peripheral blood. Next came a second PCR, run for about 7 to 12 cycles, which used a sample-barcoded 5' primer along with a J-beta primer mix. Sequencing recovered at least 2.5 million CDR3-containing paired-end reads from each sample. From the 5' RACE reads, TCRdb called clonotypes with MiXCR, one entry per CDR3 protein. The top ten clones hold 20% to 30% of a sample with hundreds of thousands of distinct CDR3 sequences, 56% of them seen once. This clonotype has only one observation. Antigen unknown.

This sequence joins TRBV10-3 and TRBJ2-7, with TRBD1 as a possible D gene (6 bases). Sequencing was carried out using blood. The receptor's source is a man aged 35 to 55 in good health. The CDR3 is CAISPQGYEQYF. The CDR3, as DNA: TGTGCCATCAGCCCACAGGGTTACGAGCAGTACTTC.